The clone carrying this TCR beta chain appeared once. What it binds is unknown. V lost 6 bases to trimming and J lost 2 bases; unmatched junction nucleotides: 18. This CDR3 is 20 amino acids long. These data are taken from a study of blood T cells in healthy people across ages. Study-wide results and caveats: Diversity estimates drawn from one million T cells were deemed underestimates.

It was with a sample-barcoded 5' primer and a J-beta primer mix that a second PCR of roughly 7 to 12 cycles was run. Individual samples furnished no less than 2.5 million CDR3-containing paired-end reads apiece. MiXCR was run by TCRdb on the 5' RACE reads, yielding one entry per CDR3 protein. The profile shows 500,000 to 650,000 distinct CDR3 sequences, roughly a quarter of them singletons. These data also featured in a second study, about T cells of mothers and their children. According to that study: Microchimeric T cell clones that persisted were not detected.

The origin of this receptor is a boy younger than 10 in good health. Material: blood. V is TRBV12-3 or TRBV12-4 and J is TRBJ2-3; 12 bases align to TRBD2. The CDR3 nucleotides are TGTGCCAGCAGCTCTCCCCCTGGGCTAGCGGGGGGGCCGACCACAGATACGCAGTATTTT. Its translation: CASSSPPGLAGGPTTDTQYF.